The 5 T cell receptor beta chains given below trace back to one sample, sequenced in a study of cytomegalovirus exposure and HLA in healthy donors. The PCR contained 60 Vbeta and 13 Jbeta primers. Here immunoSEQ multiplex PCR was the method, and the copy in TCRdb shows in-frame clones only, minus some. The sample lists roughly 200,000 clones; around 78% were seen once. Material for sequencing was PBMCs. The receptors originated from a man under 40 in good health and CMV-seronegative.

The chain has TRBV6-1 and TRBJ1-2, with TRBD1 identical over 7 bases. V gave up 6 bases and J gave up 4 bases; unmatched junction bases: 5. The CDR3 extends over 13 amino acids. Looked up from germline, CDR1 is MNHNS and CDR2 is SASEGT. The CDR3 sequence: CASSWDSSYGYTF. The DNA for the CDR3 is TGTGCCAGCAGCTGGGACAGTTCCTATGGCTACACCTTC.

J is TRBJ1-5 and V is TRBV5-5; 12 bases are a match to TRBD1. V lost 0 bases and J lost 6; bases outside the gene matches: 1. CDR1 SGHKS and CDR2 YYEKEE come from the germline V gene (reference sequence). The length of the CDR3 is 15 residues. In DNA, the CDR3 is TGTGCCAGCAGCTTGGGGGGACAGGGGGCTCAGCCCCAGCATTTT. Encoded protein: CASSLGGQGAQPQHF.

The count of this clone is one. J is TRBJ2-3 and V is TRBV4-1; tentatively, D is TRBD2 (5 bases). The CDR3 consists of 15 residues. Trimming pared 2 bases from V and 1 base from J, leaving 10 bases between. Germline V gene data show CDR1 as MGHRA and CDR2 as YSYEKL. CDR3 coding DNA: TGCGCCAGCAGCCAAACGCACGGGGGCACAGATACGCAGTATTTT. As protein: CASSQTHGGTDTQYF.

The rearrangement joins TRBV28 to TRBJ2-7; 7 bases map to TRBD1. This CDR3 region has 15 residues. Germline CDR1 reads MDHEN; CDR2 reads SYDVKM. The junction had 10 bases not matched to a gene; V was cut back by 5 bases and J by 3 bases. The CDR3 protein is CASSLTGTVNYEQYF. The DNA of the CDR3 is TGTGCCAGCAGTCTAACCGGGACAGTGAACTACGAGCAGTACTTC. Full variable domain (remainder filled in from reference TRBV28 and TRBJ2-7): DVKVTQSSRYLVKRTGEKVFLECVQDMDHENMFWYRQDPGLGLRLIYFSYDVKMKEKGDIPEGYSVSREKKERFSLILESASTNQTSMYLCASSLTGTVNYEQYFGPGTRLTVT.

In regard to this clone: The junction differs from germline at one of its ends, possibly a read error. This sample also contains other DNA sequences that code for the same CDR3. The genes are TRBV5-6 and TRBJ2-7; TRBD2 agrees at 7 bases. The CDR3 has 13 amino acids. Germline V gene lookup returns CDR1 SGHDT and CDR2 YYEEEE. CDR3 protein: CASSLANLRESIF. CDR3 nucleotides: TGTGCCAGCAGCTTGGCCAACTTGCGGGAGTCGATCTTC.